Following are 24 T cell receptor beta chains from one sample sequenced in a study of blood T cell repertoires in COVID-19. The method was immunoSEQ multiplex PCR; TCRdb's version includes in-frame clones alone and lacks a portion of them. The table lists roughly 10,000 clones, 80% to 90% of them singletons, with approximately 6% in the top ten. Sequenced sample: peripheral blood. These receptors originate from a human donor in a cohort sampled during active COVID-19.

The J gene is TRBJ1-2, the V gene TRBV18; possible D gene TRBD1, 6 bases. This CDR3 is built from 14 residues. Germline CDR1 and CDR2: KGHSH and LQKENI. With 2 bases removed from V and 5 bases from J, the gap between germline ends came to 12 bases. In nucleotides, the CDR3 is TGTGCCAGCTCACCAAGACAGGACCAATATGGCTACACCTTC. Encoded protein: CASSPRQDQYGYTF. The full variable domain, its missing parts supplied by reference TRBV18 and TRBJ1-2, is NAGVMQNPRHLVRRRGQEARLRCSPMKGHSHVYWYRQLPEEGLKFMVYLQKENIIDESGMPKERFSAEFPKEGPSILRIQQVVRGDSAAYFCASSPRQDQYGYTFGSGTRLTVV.

The chain carries TRBV10-3 and TRBJ1-3, with a tentative D call TRBD1 (5 bases). This CDR3 is 13 amino acids long. CDR1 is ENHRY, CDR2 SYGVKD, per germline. Trimming shortened V by 2 bases and J by 7 bases, and 9 bases separated the two germline ends. CDR3 protein: CAISEAGMNTIYF. CDR3 DNA sequence: TGTGCCATCAGTGAGGCAGGGATGAACACCATATATTTT.

The rearrangement joins TRBV5-1 to TRBJ2-4; TRBD1 aligns across 10 bases. The CDR3 covers 16 residues. From germline, CDR1 is SGHRS and CDR2 YFSETQ. With V trimmed by 4 bases and J by 3 bases, 7 bases remained unmatched. DNA of the CDR3: TGCGCCAGCAGCCTCGGACAGGGGGACGGCAAAAACATTCAGTACTTC. As protein: CASSLGQGDGKNIQYF.

The chain recombines TRBV29-1 with TRBJ1-2; D unclear. V was cut by 2 bases and J by 5 bases, with 18 bases left in between. The CDR3 covers 15 residues. In germline, CDR1 is SQVTM, CDR2 ANQGSEA. The chain's CDR3 is CSVELTTFGRYGYTF. The DNA of the CDR3 is TGCAGCGTTGAACTCACAACCTTTGGGAGGTATGGCTACACCTTC.

The chain uses TRBV6-5 and TRBJ2-3; D remains ambiguous. The CDR3 covers 14 residues. The germline V gene has CDR1 MNHEY and CDR2 SVGAGI. V was shortened by 5 bases and J by 4 bases, with 13 bases between the two germline ends. In DNA form, the CDR3 reads TGTGCCAGCAGTCTTACTATAGAGGCAGATACGCAGTATTTT. Its translation: CASSLTIEADTQYF.

This rearrangement joins TRBV18 to TRBJ2-2; D may be TRBD2 (6 bases). The germline V gene encodes CDR1 KGHSH and CDR2 LQKENI. The ends were cut back, 2 bases at V and 3 bases at J, with 10 bases in the middle. The CDR3 has 15 residues. The DNA of the CDR3 is TGTGCCAGCTCACCATTCCGGGAGCACACCGGGGAGCTGTTTTTT. Protein product: CASSPFREHTGELFF. Together with reference TRBV18 and TRBJ2-2, the CDR3 gives the full variable domain: NAGVMQNPRHLVRRRGQEARLRCSPMKGHSHVYWYRQLPEEGLKFMVYLQKENIIDESGMPKERFSAEFPKEGPSILRIQQVVRGDSAAYFCASSPFREHTGELFFGEGSRLTVL.

The CDR3 sequence is CASSPENPPPKYF. CDR3 sequence (DNA): TGTGCCAGCAGCCCCGAGAACCCCCCTCCCAAGTACTTC. The chain links TRBV11-2 to TRBJ2-5; D gene unclear. Trimming removed 5 bases at V and 12 bases at J, with 19 bases between. The V gene's germline CDR1 is SGHAT and CDR2 FQNNGV. This CDR3 comprises 13 residues.

The J gene is TRBJ2-4, the V gene TRBV7-2; D gene ambiguous. The CDR3 sequence is 17 residues long. CDR1 is SGHTA, CDR2 FQGNSA, per germline. V gave up 5 bases and J gave up 0 bases, with 17 bases separating them. DNA of the CDR3: TGTGCCAGCAGCCTAAAGAGACTGACCCTAGCCAAAAACATTCAGTACTTC. As protein: CASSLKRLTLAKNIQYF. Looking up the rest from reference TRBV7-2 and TRBJ2-4 gives the full variable domain: GAGVSQSPSNKVTEKGKDVELRCDPISGHTALYWYRQSLGQGLEFLIYFQGNSAPDKSGLPSDRFSAERTGGSVSTLTIQRTQQEDSAVYLCASSLKRLTLAKNIQYFGAGTRLSVL.

The rearrangement uses TRBV19 and TRBJ2-5; no clear D gene. Germline V gene lookup returns CDR1 LNHDA and CDR2 SQIVND (reference sequence). V lost 3 bases to trimming and J lost 5 bases, with 10 bases between them. The CDR3 is made up of 13 amino acids. CDR3 coding DNA: TGTGCCAGTAGTATTCGTCCTCGTGAGACCCAGTACTTC. It translates to CASSIRPRETQYF.

This clone was recorded once. J is TRBJ1-2 and V is TRBV18, with 7 bases fitting TRBD1. This CDR3 has 13 residues. J was trimmed by 4 bases and V by 3 bases; bases with no gene match: 2. Germline loops: CDR1 KGHSH, CDR2 LQKENI. The CDR3 protein is CASSPPGGYGYTF. The CDR3 nucleotides are TGTGCCAGCTCACCTCCAGGGGGCTATGGCTACACCTTC.

This clone showed up just once. V is TRBV5-1 and J is TRBJ1-4; D not certain. Germline CDR1 SGHRS, CDR2 YFSETQ. The ends were cut back, 4 bases at V and 8 bases at J, with 15 bases in the middle. This CDR3 comprises 14 residues. DNA of the CDR3: TGCGCCAGCAGCGAATCCACCTCCGGGGAAAAACTGTTTTTT. It yields the protein CASSESTSGEKLFF.

This sequence joins TRBV28 and TRBJ2-2; 8 positions match TRBD2. The V gene end was trimmed by 2 bases and the J gene end by 6 bases; junction bases not matched to a gene: 5. CDR1 and CDR2 from the germline V gene are MDHEN and SYDVKM. The CDR3 is 15 amino acids. CDR3 in DNA: TGTGCCAGCAGTTTAGTTACTAGCGGAGCCGGGGAGCTGTTTTTT. It specifies CASSLVTSGAGELFF.

This chain uses TRBV19 with TRBJ2-1, with D possibly TRBD2 on 6 matching bases. Trimming took 3 bases from V and 7 from J, leaving 13 bases between them. Germline values: CDR1 LNHDA, CDR2 SQIVND (reference sequence). The CDR3 contains 14 residues. As DNA, the CDR3 is TGTGCCAGTAGTATCCGGGGGAGCATGAATGAGCAGTTCTTC. Residues: CASSIRGSMNEQFF.

The gene calls are TRBV6-6 and TRBJ1-4; TRBD1 agrees at 8 bases. With V trimmed by 6 bases and J by 10 bases, 4 bases remained unmatched. This CDR3 has 12 residues. CDR1 is MNHNY and CDR2 is SVGAGI in the germline V gene (reference sequence). Here the CDR3 DNA reads TGTGCCAGCAGCGCCGGGACAGGAAAACTGTTTTTT. Protein product: CASSAGTGKLFF.

This chain connects TRBV3-1 (or the pseudogene TRBV3-2) to TRBJ1-1, with unresolved D. Trimming cost V 0 bases and J 5 bases, with 13 bases left between them. CDR3 length equals 15 residues. Germline-derived CDR1 and CDR2 are LGHDT and YNNKEL (reference sequence). CDR3: CASSQEGREGTEAFF. The CDR3, as DNA: TGTGCCAGCAGCCAAGAAGGTAGGGAGGGTACTGAAGCTTTCTTT.

This clone has only one observation. The rearrangement links TRBV11-2 to TRBJ1-2; D perhaps matches TRBD1 (6 bases). CDR3 length: 13 residues. The V end lost 11 bases, the J end lost 2 bases, and 15 bases lay between the germline ends. The germline V gene encodes CDR1 SGHAT and CDR2 FQNNGV. CDR3 coding DNA: TGTGCCGCCGGGGGGGCGCTAAACTATGGCTACACCTTC. This translates into CAAGGALNYGYTF.

The rearrangement joins TRBV4-1 to TRBJ1-1; no definite D call. This CDR3 has 13 amino acids. Per the germline V gene, CDR1 is MGHRA and CDR2 is YSYEKL. V was trimmed by 2 bases and J by 8 bases, leaving 12 bases between them. The CDR3 here is CASSQLDLSEAFF. The CDR3 nucleotides read TGCGCCAGCAGCCAACTAGACCTGTCGGAAGCTTTCTTT.

This clone was detected once. The rearrangement uses TRBV9 and TRBJ1-2; D might be TRBD1 (5 bases). V was trimmed by 4 bases and J by 1 base, leaving 11 bases between them. The CDR3 contains 14 residues. The V gene's germline CDR1 is SGDLS and CDR2 YYNGEE. CDR3 DNA sequence: TGTGCCAGCAGCCCGACAGTAGATAACTATGGCTACACCTTC. Amino acid sequence: CASSPTVDNYGYTF.

The chain combines TRBV19 with TRBJ2-2, with 8 bases that match TRBD2. CDR3 length: 15 amino acids. The junction had 15 bases not matched to a gene; V was cut back by 11 bases and J by 7 bases. Germline-derived CDR1 and CDR2 are LNHDA and SQIVND (reference sequence). CDR3 sequence: CARPSGGAGIGELFF. The CDR3 DNA is TGTGCCCGGCCTTCGGGGGGGGCCGGGATCGGGGAGCTGTTTTTT.

The chain couples TRBV28 to TRBJ1-3, with D maybe TRBD1 (6 bases). The CDR3 consists of 14 residues. In germline, CDR1 is MDHEN, CDR2 SYDVKM. V gave up 6 bases and J gave up 4 bases, with 13 bases separating them. The CDR3 loop reads CASRRTGLGNTIYF. The CDR3 region has the DNA TGTGCCAGCAGGCGAACAGGGTTGGGAAACACCATATATTTT.

The CDR3 DNA is TGTGCCAGCAGCCAGACTAGCGGGGATGGGGAGACCCAGTACTTC. Translation: CASSQTSGDGETQYF. The genes are TRBV7-3 and TRBJ2-5; 11 bases agree with TRBD2. The V gene end was trimmed by 5 bases and the J gene end by 5 bases; junction bases not matched to a gene: 7. CDR3 length: 15 residues. The germline CDR1 and CDR2 sequences are SGHTA and FQGTGA.

This sequence joins TRBV6-5 and TRBJ2-2; maybe TRBD2 (6 bases). Trimming shortened V by 4 bases and J by 0 bases, and 9 bases separated the two germline ends. CDR1 and CDR2 from the germline V gene are MNHEY and SVGAGI. CDR3 length: 15 amino acids. The CDR3 DNA reads TGTGCCAGCAGTTCGGGACTCCCGAACACCGGGGAGCTGTTTTTT. Translation gives CASSSGLPNTGELFF.

The chain combines TRBV7-2 with TRBJ2-7; 7 nucleotides line up with TRBD1. The CDR3 runs to 14 residues. Looked up from germline, CDR1 is SGHTA and CDR2 is FQGNSA. V lost 5 bases, J lost 2 bases, and 6 bases stayed unmatched. CDR3 loop: CASSEGAGAYEQYF. Here the CDR3 DNA reads TGTGCCAGCAGCGAGGGGGCCGGAGCCTACGAGCAGTACTTC. Complete variable domain (other parts from reference TRBV7-2 and TRBJ2-7): GAGVSQSPSNKVTEKGKDVELRCDPISGHTALYWYRQSLGQGLEFLIYFQGNSAPDKSGLPSDRFSAERTGGSVSTLTIQRTQQEDSAVYLCASSEGAGAYEQYFGPGTRLTVT.

J is TRBJ2-7 and V is TRBV5-4, with D possibly being TRBD2 (6 bases). Germline values: CDR1 SGHNT, CDR2 YYREEE (reference sequence). The CDR3 sequence is 14 residues long. Deletions cut 4 bases from V and 3 bases from J, with 14 bases between. CDR3 in DNA: TGTGCCAGCAGCCCTGGCGGGGAACTCTACGAGCAGTACTTC. Translation: CASSPGGELYEQYF.